This TCR beta chain was found in a study of T cells in Graves' hyperthyroidism and ophthalmopathy. This CDR3 contains 16 residues. V lost 5 bases and J lost 4; bases outside the gene matches: 14. Germline V lookup: CDR1 GTSNPN, CDR2 SVGIG (reference sequence). TCR beta CDR3 sequences were amplified from RNA transcripts. Primed by the HTBI set, a first-round RT-PCR was run on the TCR CDR3. TCRdb re-called the multiplex PCR reads with MiXCR, one entry per CDR3 protein. This sample yields a few hundred thousand distinct CDR3 sequences, of which roughly 15% are seen a single time; about 16% belongs to the top ten. This clonotype has ten or more counts.

Sequencing was done on a sample of blood. The chain combines TRBV30 with TRBJ2-1, with 7 nucleotides matching TRBD1. This receptor was obtained from a woman between 18 and 29 years old with Graves' ophthalmopathy. CDR3 sequence: CAWGAGLRGPYNEQFF. The CDR3 coding sequence is TGTGCCTGGGGGGCAGGGCTTAGGGGGCCTTACAATGAGCAGTTCTTC.